This T cell receptor (beta chain) was found in a study of vaccination and CD4 T cells after COVID-19. Study details: Collection of post-COVID samples occurred a median approximately 93 days after diagnosis, spanning a range of 35 to 161.

V lost 2 bases, J lost 10 bases, and 5 bases stayed unmatched. Germline CDR1 is MDHEN and CDR2 is SYDVKM. The CDR3 loop spans 12 amino acids. The Oncomine TCR Beta short-read assay generated sequence data from the DNA of cultured CD4+ T cells. One entry per CDR3 protein, called by TCRdb with MiXCR from the PCR reads. The sample holds about 15,000 distinct CDR3 sequences, 30% to 40% seen once. The treatment here: roughly ten-day PBMC culture with coronavirus spike peptide pools or control peptides (ViraFEST assay). ViraFEST stimulated the growth of antigen-specific T cells using peptide pools and subsequently profiled their TCRs by sequencing. A note on this clonotype: The antigen is unknown.

Material for sequencing was cultured CD4+ T cells from blood. This TCR was sampled from a human donor with COVID-19. This chain uses TRBV28 with TRBJ2-7; 7 bases line up with TRBD1. The CDR3 spells CASSLIQGIQYF. CDR3 DNA: TGTGCCAGCAGTTTAATACAGGGGATACAGTACTTC.